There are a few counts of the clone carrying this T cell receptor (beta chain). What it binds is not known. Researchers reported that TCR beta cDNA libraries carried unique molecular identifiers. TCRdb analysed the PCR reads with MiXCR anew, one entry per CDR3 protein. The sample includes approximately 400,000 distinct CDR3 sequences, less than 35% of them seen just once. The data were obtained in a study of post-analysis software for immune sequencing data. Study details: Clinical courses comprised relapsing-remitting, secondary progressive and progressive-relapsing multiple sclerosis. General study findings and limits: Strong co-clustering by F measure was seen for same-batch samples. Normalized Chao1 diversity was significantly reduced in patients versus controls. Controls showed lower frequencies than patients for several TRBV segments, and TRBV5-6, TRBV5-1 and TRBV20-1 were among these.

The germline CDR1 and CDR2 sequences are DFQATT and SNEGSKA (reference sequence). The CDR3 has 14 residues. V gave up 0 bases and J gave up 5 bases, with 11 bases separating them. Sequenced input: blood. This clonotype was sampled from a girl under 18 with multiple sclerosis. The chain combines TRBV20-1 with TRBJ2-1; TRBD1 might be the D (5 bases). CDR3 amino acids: CSARERTTNNEQFF. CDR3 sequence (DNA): TGCAGTGCTAGAGAGCGGACAACTAACAATGAGCAGTTCTTC.